Each of the 32 T cell receptor beta chains below was sequenced from the same sample in a study of T cell changes during pregnancy in multiple sclerosis. The table came from immunoSEQ multiplex PCR; TCRdb's copy has only in-frame clones and leaves some out. The sample carries tens of thousands of clones, approximately 92% recorded once. Sequencing was performed on peripheral blood, taken in the first trimester of pregnancy. The receptors originated from a female donor with multiple sclerosis, enrolled in a pregnancy study.

V and J are TRBV6-5 and TRBJ1-4, with TRBD1 identical over 10 bases. The CDR3 is 15 amino acids. The germline gives CDR1 MNHEY, CDR2 SVGAGI. V dropped 4 bases and J dropped 5; count of bases not matched to a gene: 4. The DNA for the CDR3 is TGTGCCAGCAGTTTATCGGGACAGGGGAATGAAAAACTGTTTTTT. This encodes CASSLSGQGNEKLFF.

In DNA, the CDR3 is TGTGCCAGCAGTACAGCGGGAACCTACAATGAGCAGTTCTTC. This translates into CASSTAGTYNEQFF. The V gene is TRBV7-9, the J gene TRBJ2-1, with TRBD2 matching 7 bases. Germline CDR1 SEHNR, CDR2 FQNEAQ (reference sequence). Trimming at V came to 6 bases and at J to 2 bases, leaving 4 bases not matched to a gene. This CDR3 contains 14 residues.

The chain carries TRBV5-6 and TRBJ2-7, with D unresolved. The CDR3 has 15 amino acids. Per germline, CDR1 SGHDT and CDR2 YYEEEE. Trimming removed 0 bases from V and 2 bases from J, with 12 bases in between. The CDR3 DNA reads as TGTGCCAGCAGCTTGGCGCCCGGCGGTCCCTACGAGCAGTACTTC. Protein: CASSLAPGGPYEQYF.

The genes are TRBV6-5 and TRBJ2-7; 7 bases fit TRBD1. This CDR3 is built from 15 residues. Per germline, CDR1 MNHEY and CDR2 SVGAGI. The J segment lost 1 base and the V segment lost 4 bases, leaving 7 bases of the junction unmatched. The CDR3 sequence: CASSLTGYRSYEQYF. Here the CDR3 DNA reads TGTGCCAGCAGTTTGACAGGGTATCGGTCCTACGAGCAGTACTTC.

The V and J genes are TRBV5-6 and TRBJ2-7; TRBD2 is a possible D gene (5 bases). Germline-derived CDR1 and CDR2 are SGHDT and YYEEEE. There are 15 residues in the CDR3. Trimming removed 1 base at V and 3 bases at J, with 14 bases between. The CDR3: CASSLPRVPFYEQYF. In DNA form, the CDR3 reads TGTGCCAGCAGCTTGCCGAGGGTACCTTTCTACGAGCAGTACTTC.

J is TRBJ1-2 and V is TRBV5-4; D may be TRBD1 (6 bases). Germline V gives CDR1 SGHNT, CDR2 YYREEE (reference sequence). V lost 4 bases, J lost 0 bases, and 10 bases lay in between. CDR3 length: 14 residues. As DNA, the CDR3 is TGTGCCAGCAGCACAGGGCGTGCTAACTATGGCTACACCTTC. This codes for CASSTGRANYGYTF.

The V call is TRBV10-2, the J call TRBJ1-1, with a possible D match to TRBD1 (6 bases). Trimming left V 7 bases short and J 2 bases short, with 14 bases between. This CDR3 contains 14 residues. Germline V gene lookup returns CDR1 WSHSY and CDR2 SAAADI. The CDR3 bases are TGCGCCAGCACCAGGTCGGGGGGCAACACTGAAGCTTTCTTT. Translated: CASTRSGGNTEAFF.

This chain connects TRBV4-3 to TRBJ1-6, with no clear D. Germline loops: CDR1 LGHNA, CDR2 YSLEER. This CDR3 contains 14 residues. Between the trimmed V and J ends, which lost 2 bases and 7 bases, there was a span of 9 bases. The CDR3 loop is CASSQNFPNSPLHF. The CDR3 bases are TGCGCCAGCAGCCAAAACTTCCCCAATTCACCCCTCCACTTT.

The chain combines TRBV9 with TRBJ2-4, with TRBD2 matching over 8 bases. CDR3 length: 17 amino acids. Germline CDR1 and CDR2: SGDLS and YYNGEE. Germline trimming cut 5 bases from V and 8 bases from J; bases unmatched to any gene: 18. CDR3 protein: CASSPIAGSGVWDIQYF. CDR3 sequence (DNA): TGTGCCAGCAGTCCAATAGCCGGTAGCGGGGTTTGGGACATTCAGTACTTC.

The V call is TRBV4-3, the J call TRBJ1-2; the D gene is possibly TRBD1 (6 bases). Deletions cut 0 bases from V and 4 bases from J, with 12 bases between. The CDR3 extends over 15 amino acids. Germline CDR1 and CDR2: LGHNA and YSLEER. The CDR3 coding sequence is TGCGCCAGCAGCCAAGATTTCGGACAGAGCTATGGCTACACCTTC. Translating gives CASSQDFGQSYGYTF.

The gene calls are TRBV6-6 and TRBJ1-1; unclear D gene. CDR3 length: 13 residues. Germline CDR1 and CDR2: MNHNY and SVGAGI (reference sequence). The V and J ends lost 0 bases and 5 bases respectively, with 7 bases between them. CDR3 sequence: CASSYSGGTEAFF. The CDR3 DNA sequence: TGTGCCAGCAGTTACTCTGGCGGGACTGAAGCTTTCTTT.

The rearrangement joins TRBV9 to TRBJ1-3, with 9 bases matching TRBD1. The CDR3 sequence is 16 residues long. V lost 4 bases and J lost 2; bases outside the gene matches: 7. Per germline, CDR1 SGDLS and CDR2 YYNGEE. The CDR3 loop reads CASSRRGDRAGNTIYF. The CDR3 DNA reads as TGTGCCAGCAGCCGAAGGGGGGACAGGGCTGGAAACACCATATATTTT.

V usage is TRBV19 and J usage is TRBJ1-4; D perhaps matches TRBD1 (5 bases). V was trimmed by 3 bases and J by 4 bases, leaving 9 bases between them. The CDR3 covers 14 residues. Germline CDR1 and CDR2: LNHDA and SQIVND (reference sequence). The CDR3 loop is CASSMTGGNEKLFF. As DNA, the CDR3 is TGTGCCAGTAGTATGACCGGGGGTAATGAAAAACTGTTTTTT.

The chain couples TRBV5-5 to TRBJ2-7; D may be TRBD2 (6 bases). Trimming pared 4 bases from V and 1 base from J, leaving 12 bases between. CDR1 is SGHKS, CDR2 YYEKEE, per germline (reference sequence). This CDR3 contains 14 residues. CDR3 in amino acids: CASSRRGLSYEQYF. The CDR3 bases are TGTGCCAGCAGCCGGCGGGGTCTTTCCTACGAGCAGTACTTC.

This clone was counted only a few times. This chain joins TRBV7-4 and TRBJ2-1, with 8 bases matching TRBD2. CDR1 and CDR2 from the germline V gene are SGHVT and SQSDAQ. The length of the CDR3 is 16 residues. V was clipped by 1 base and J by 8 bases; unmatched bases: 10. CDR3 amino acids: CASSLGSGGDVDEQFF. CDR3 nucleotide sequence: TGTGCCAGCAGCTTAGGAAGCGGGGGCGACGTGGATGAGCAGTTCTTC. Filled out from reference TRBV7-4 and TRBJ2-1, the complete variable domain reads GAGVSQSPRYKVAKRGRDVALRCDSISGHVTLYWYRQTLGQGSEVLTYSQSDAQRDKSGRPSGRFSAERPERSVSTLKIQRTEQGDSAVYLCASSLGSGGDVDEQFFGPGTRLTVL.

The chain carries TRBV2 and TRBJ1-5, with 11 bases that match TRBD1. In germline, CDR1 is SNHLY, CDR2 FYNNEI. With V trimmed by 5 bases and J by 0 bases, 3 bases remained unmatched. CDR3 length equals 16 residues. In nucleotides, the CDR3 is TGTGCCAGCAGTCGGACAGGGGGCTATAGCAATCAGCCCCAGCATTTT. It is translated as CASSRTGGYSNQPQHF.

This rearrangement joins TRBV6-5 to TRBJ2-7; D perhaps matches TRBD2 (5 bases). Germline-derived CDR1 and CDR2 are MNHEY and SVGAGI. The CDR3 is 13 residues long. V was shortened by 9 bases and J by 0 bases, with 12 bases between the two germline ends. DNA of the CDR3: TGTGCCAGTGGGAAGCGGTCCTCCTACGAGCAGTACTTC. This codes for CASGKRSSYEQYF.

On this clone itself: At one boundary the junction diverges from the germline segment, which might be a read error. The chain has TRBV7-2 and TRBJ2-7; perhaps TRBD2 as D (5 bases). Germline assignment: CDR1 SGHTA and CDR2 FQGNSA. The CDR3 extends over 14 amino acids. The DNA for the CDR3 is TGTGCCAGCAGTTTAGATGGACTTTCCTACGAGCAGTACTTC. Translating gives CASSLDGLSYEQYF.

The J gene is TRBJ1-2, the V gene TRBV2, with 8 bases matching TRBD1. CDR1 is SNHLY, CDR2 FYNNEI, per germline. After removal of 7 bases from V and 4 bases from J, the junction contained 8 bases not matched to a gene. The CDR3 is made up of 14 amino acids. The CDR3 region has the DNA TGTGCCAGCACCCTGGACAGGGACAGCTATGGCTACACCTTC. As protein: CASTLDRDSYGYTF.

V gene TRBV11-1 combines with J gene TRBJ1-2; D unresolved. Deletions cut 6 bases from V and 5 bases from J, with 13 bases between. The germline V gene has CDR1 SGHAT and CDR2 FQDESV (reference sequence). CDR3 size: 13 residues. CDR3 residues: CASSPTEWYGYTF. In DNA form, the CDR3 reads TGTGCCAGCAGTCCGACTGAGTGGTATGGCTACACCTTC.

The chain links TRBV30 to TRBJ2-5; D is uncertain. The CDR3 extends over 11 amino acids. V was clipped by 4 bases and J by 3 bases, with 6 bases between them. Per germline, CDR1 GTSNPN and CDR2 SVGIG (reference sequence). As DNA, the CDR3 is TGTGCCTGGACAGGTGAAGAGACCCAGTACTTC. Encoded protein: CAWTGEETQYF.

The chain couples TRBV7-8 to TRBJ1-2; D is uncertain. The CDR3 is 14 amino acids. Trimming shortened V by 5 bases and J by 5 bases, and 15 bases separated the two germline ends. Germline-derived CDR1 and CDR2 are SGHVS and FQNEAQ. CDR3 sequence: CASSPSRVTYGYTF. CDR3 sequence (DNA): TGTGCCAGCAGCCCATCACGGGTTACATATGGCTACACCTTC.

This sequence joins TRBV19 and TRBJ2-2; 7 nucleotides line up with TRBD2. The CDR3 is made up of 15 amino acids. The germline V gene has CDR1 LNHDA and CDR2 SQIVND (reference sequence). The CDR3 sequence: CAMKASGRGTGELFF. The DNA for the CDR3 is TGTGCAATGAAGGCCTCAGGGCGGGGGACCGGGGAGCTGTTTTTT.

The genes are TRBV9 and TRBJ2-7, with unresolved D. This CDR3 is built from 12 residues. Germline values: CDR1 SGDLS, CDR2 YYNGEE. Deletions cut 1 base from V and 3 bases from J, with 5 bases between. The CDR3 region has the DNA TGTGCCAGCAGCGTAAGCGACTACGAGCAGTACTTC. This codes for CASSVSDYEQYF.

The J gene is TRBJ2-3, the V gene TRBV2; 11 nucleotides line up with TRBD2. The V segment lost 11 bases and the J segment 4 bases; nucleotides outside the gene matches: 8. Germline CDR1 and CDR2: SNHLY and FYNNEI. This CDR3 spans 14 amino acids. The CDR3 spells CAYLAGGHPDTQYF. The CDR3 region has the DNA TGTGCCTACCTAGCGGGGGGCCATCCAGATACGCAGTATTTT.

The chain has TRBV4-3 and TRBJ1-3; maybe TRBD1 (5 bases). CDR3 length: 15 residues. Germline V gene sequence: CDR1 LGHNA, CDR2 YSLEER. V shed 0 bases and J shed 4 bases, with 10 bases lying between them. The CDR3 nucleotides are TGCGCCAGCAGCCAAGAAAGGGGCTCGGGAAACACCATATATTTT. Its protein product is CASSQERGSGNTIYF.

This clone was counted between two and nine times. V usage is TRBV9 and J usage is TRBJ1-1; D might be TRBD1 (6 bases). Trimming stripped 0 bases from V and 1 base from J, with 7 bases between. The CDR3 is made up of 14 amino acids. The germline V gene encodes CDR1 SGDLS and CDR2 YYNGEE. This chain's CDR3 is CASSVGGPNTEAFF. CDR3 nucleotide sequence: TGTGCCAGCAGCGTAGGGGGGCCGAACACTGAAGCTTTCTTT. Variable domain in full (rest from reference TRBV9 and TRBJ1-1): DSGVTQTPKHLITATGQRVTLRCSPRSGDLSVYWYQQSLDQGLQFLIQYYNGEERAKGNILERFSAQQFPDLHSELNLSSLELGDSALYFCASSVGGPNTEAFFGQGTRLTVV.

The chain combines TRBV5-4 with TRBJ1-1, with D tentatively TRBD1 (5 bases). The CDR3 consists of 17 residues. In germline, CDR1 is SGHNT, CDR2 YYREEE (reference sequence). Trimming stripped 0 bases from V and 0 bases from J, with 15 bases between. In DNA, the CDR3 is TGTGCCAGCAGCTTGGGGGGGGGTCCGGGCATGAACACTGAAGCTTTCTTT. Protein: CASSLGGGPGMNTEAFF.

J is TRBJ1-6 and V is TRBV19; weak D call: TRBD1 (6 bases). Germline V gene sequence: CDR1 LNHDA, CDR2 SQIVND (reference sequence). This CDR3 region has 16 residues. V was clipped by 7 bases and J by 3 bases, with 16 bases between them. The CDR3 loop is CASTAMDSFYNSPLHF. The CDR3 nucleotides are TGTGCCAGTACCGCGATGGACAGTTTCTATAATTCACCCCTCCACTTT.

The V and J genes are TRBV7-3 and TRBJ2-2; D remains unclear. V was pared by 4 bases and J by 6 bases, with 6 bases between. The CDR3 spans 12 residues. CDR1 and CDR2 (germline): SGHTA, FQGTGA. CDR3 sequence (DNA): TGTGCCAGCAGCTCAACCTCCGGGGAGCTGTTTTTT. Translating gives CASSSTSGELFF. The complete variable domain, with remaining parts taken from reference TRBV7-3 and TRBJ2-2, reads GAGVSQTPSNKVTEKGKYVELRCDPISGHTALYWYRQSLGQGPEFLIYFQGTGAADDSGLPNDRFFAVRPEGSVSTLKIQRTERGDSAVYLCASSSTSGELFFGEGSRLTVL.

This chain joins TRBV5-4 and TRBJ1-2; D may be TRBD1 (6 bases). V lost 4 bases and J lost 4, with 14 bases in between. The CDR3 is 14 amino acids. Germline lookup yields CDR1 SGHNT and CDR2 YYREEE (reference sequence). The CDR3 nucleotides are TGTGCCAGCAGCCGACAGGACTCGGGCTATGGCTACACCTTC. This codes for CASSRQDSGYGYTF.

This chain uses TRBV29-1 with TRBJ2-2; TRBD1 agrees at 10 bases. The CDR3 loop spans 16 amino acids. Per the germline V gene, CDR1 is SQVTM and CDR2 is ANQGSEA. The trim removed 4 bases at V and 4 bases at J, leaving 9 bases unmatched. The CDR3 DNA sequence: TGCAGCGTTGCTCGGGACAGGGGCGGGGGCACCGGGGAGCTGTTTTTT. Its protein is CSVARDRGGGTGELFF.